Described below is a single T cell receptor beta chain sequence and its context. This may be a read error: a much more frequent sequence differs by one nucleotide. This CDR3 is 16 amino acids long. Germline V gives CDR1 MDHEN, CDR2 SYDVKM. TCRdb independently ran MiXCR on the PCR reads; one entry per CDR3 protein. Counted here are approximately 63,000 distinct CDR3 sequences, under 20% occurring once; the ten biggest clones make up 1.4%. These data originate in a study of molecular identifiers for immune sequencing clone quantification. Sequencing was carried out using naive CD8+ T cells from blood, with Jurkat cell RNA spiked in. Documented subset: FACS-sorted CD8+CD4-CCR7+CD45RA+ naive T cells. This receptor was taken from a human donor in good health. Some libraries in this study had Jurkat cell RNA spiked in. The rearrangement uses TRBV28 and TRBJ1-2; 11 bases agree with TRBD1. The CDR3 DNA sequence: TGTGCCGGCAGTGTACGGACAGGGGGCGACTCTAATGGCTACACCTTC. Translation: CAGSVRTGGDSNGYTF.